The present TCR beta chain was sequenced within a study of T-cell memory formation after mild COVID-19. Points from the study as a whole: Contracting clones from day 15 to 85 showed balanced CD4/CD8; later expanders favored CD4+.

Germline CDR1 MNHEY, CDR2 SMNVEV (reference sequence). The V and J ends lost 6 bases and 14 bases respectively, with 20 bases between them. This CDR3 comprises 14 residues. One entry per CDR3 protein, called by TCRdb with MiXCR from the 5' RACE reads. The sample lists around 200,000 distinct CDR3 sequences, about 10% seen once, with approximately 3% in the top ten. This clonotype was counted ten times or more. The antigen remains unidentified. Sequenced: PBMCs or a T cell subset sorted from them (not recorded which). The V and J genes are TRBV27 and TRBJ1-6; unclear D gene. The clonotype was recovered from a young man who had mild COVID-19 (a few samples of this study predate the infection). Cell type and time point are not known. DNA of the CDR3: TGTGCCAGCAGCTTACAGTATTCGGTCAGCGCCCTCCACTTT. Its translation: CASSLQYSVSALHF.